This T cell receptor (beta chain) was sequenced in a study of CD4 and CD8 cells across lung adenocarcinoma regions. V lost 0 bases and J lost 12, with 21 bases in between. Germline lookup yields CDR1 MNHEY and CDR2 SVGAGI. CDR3 length: 16 residues. MiXCR, run by TCRdb on the PCR reads, gives a single entry per CDR3 protein. Among around 23,000 distinct CDR3 sequences, about 50% were seen once, and the ten largest hold approximately 46%. Localized lung adenocarcinoma, a non-small cell lung cancer, affected the donors. This rearrangement joins TRBV6-5 to TRBJ2-4, with a possible D match to TRBD1 (6 bases). Sequencing was carried out using CD8+ T cells from the center of a lung tumor. The TCR was taken from a male donor with lung adenocarcinoma. The CD4 and CD8 labels of this study may be unreliable. CDR3 nucleotide sequence: TGTGCCAGCAGTTACTCGGGGGCCAGAGCCAAAGACACTCAGTACTTC. Protein product: CASSYSGARAKDTQYF.